Following are 3 T cell receptor beta chains from one sample sequenced in a study of cytomegalovirus exposure and HLA in healthy donors. Vbeta (60) and Jbeta (13) primers were used in the PCR. The repertoire was sequenced with immunoSEQ multiplex PCR; TCRdb's copy has only in-frame clones and lacks some. The repertoire consists of 150,000 to 200,000 clones, with about 13% occurring once and the leading ten covering about 7.8%. The specimen sequenced was PBMCs. The receptor source for this set is a man aged 45 to 65 in good health and CMV-seropositive.

This clone was counted only a few times. The CDR3 protein is CASSLTGDYGYTF. The CDR3 nucleotides read TGTGCCAGCAGCTTGACAGGGGACTATGGCTACACCTTC. V is TRBV5-4 and J is TRBJ1-2, with 7 bases identical to TRBD1. Trimming cost V 1 base and J 3 bases; bases outside gene matches: 0. Germline CDR1 SGHNT, CDR2 YYREEE (reference sequence). The CDR3 contains 13 residues.

The rearrangement uses TRBV6-6 and TRBJ2-7, with D tentatively TRBD1 (6 bases). Germline V gene lookup returns CDR1 MNHNY and CDR2 SVGAGI (reference sequence). V was cut by 8 bases and J by 4 bases, with 15 bases left in between. The CDR3 has 13 amino acids. CDR3: CASLSGTRYEQYF. Written as DNA, the CDR3 is TGTGCCAGCTTATCCGGGACAAGGTACGAGCAGTACTTC.

The CDR3 reads CASTEGALNQPQHF. Here the CDR3 DNA reads TGTGCCAGCACCGAAGGGGCCCTTAATCAGCCCCAGCATTTT. The chain employs TRBV2 and TRBJ1-5; D perhaps matches TRBD1 (5 bases). V was trimmed by 7 bases and J by 4 bases, leaving 14 bases between them. This CDR3 is built from 14 residues. Looked up from germline, CDR1 is SNHLY and CDR2 is FYNNEI.